The 8 T cell receptor beta chains presented below share a single source sample, sequenced in a study of T-cell reconstitution after alpha-beta-depleted transplantation in children. Construction of the TCRbeta library involved unique molecular identifiers. TCRdb called the PCR reads again in MiXCR, with one record for every CDR3 protein. Among about 72,000 distinct CDR3 sequences listed, about 7.3% were seen once. Source: PBMCs from the stem cell graft donor, taken from the stem cell graft. Source of these receptors: a human donor who donated a stem cell graft to a child with acute lymphoblastic leukemia.

The rearrangement links TRBV6-1 to TRBJ2-7; no firm D call. V was trimmed by 9 bases and J by 9 bases, leaving 24 bases between them. The V gene's germline CDR1 is MNHNS and CDR2 SASEGT. There are 14 residues in the CDR3. The CDR3 DNA follows: TGTGCCAGTTCCGGTCAGATCCCACCTGGCGGGCAGTACTTC. Encoded protein: CASSGQIPPGGQYF.

This clonotype was picked up many times. J is TRBJ2-5 and V is TRBV6-2 or TRBV6-3; tentatively, D is TRBD2 (6 bases). The germline V and J ends were trimmed by 5 bases and 0 bases, with 13 bases remaining between them. Germline assignment: CDR1 MNHEY and CDR2 SVGEGT. This CDR3 is 15 amino acids long. The CDR3 DNA follows: TGTGCCAGCAGTCGAATTCGGGAGTACCAAGAGACCCAGTACTTC. It yields the protein CASSRIREYQETQYF.

This clonotype has only a few counts. The rearrangement uses TRBV28 and TRBJ1-6; no clear D gene. The CDR3 covers 15 residues. The V end lost 1 base, the J end lost 10 bases, and 14 bases lay between the germline ends. The germline V gene has CDR1 MDHEN and CDR2 SYDVKM. The CDR3 DNA follows: TGTGCCAGCAGTTTATCAGGTTCAGCGGGATCACCCCTCCACTTT. This encodes CASSLSGSAGSPLHF.

This clonotype has at least ten counts. This chain uses TRBV10-2 with TRBJ1-1; 12 nucleotides align to TRBD1. V lost 6 bases to trimming and J lost 4 bases; unmatched junction nucleotides: 0. The CDR3 sequence is 13 residues long. Germline V gene lookup returns CDR1 WSHSY and CDR2 SAAADI. The CDR3 here is CASRGQGATEAFF. The CDR3 DNA sequence: TGCGCCAGCAGGGGACAGGGGGCCACTGAAGCTTTCTTT.

This clonotype was seen a handful of times. This chain connects TRBV5-1 to TRBJ2-1; D not certain. This CDR3 region has 11 residues. Trimming pared 6 bases from V and 10 bases from J, leaving 11 bases between. CDR1 and CDR2 (germline): SGHRS, YFSETQ. The CDR3 reads CASTDFGEQFF. For the CDR3, the DNA is TGCGCCAGCACCGACTTCGGAGAGCAGTTCTTC.

This clonotype was counted at least ten times. V usage is TRBV6-6 and J usage is TRBJ1-2; D gene unclear. Germline V gene lookup returns CDR1 MNHNY and CDR2 SVGAGI (reference sequence). The ends were cut back, 4 bases at V and 4 bases at J, with 7 bases in the middle. The length of the CDR3 is 12 residues. CDR3: CASSSLFYGYTF. The CDR3 DNA reads as TGTGCCAGCAGTTCCCTTTTCTATGGCTACACCTTC.

This clonotype was recorded at least ten times. The chain has TRBV13 and TRBJ2-1, with TRBD2 matching 16 bases. The CDR3 has 17 residues. Trimming removed 3 bases from V and 6 bases from J; junction bases left unmatched: 5. The germline gives CDR1 PRHDT, CDR2 FYEKMQ (reference sequence). The CDR3 reads CASSLGLAGGPGNEQFF. CDR3 nucleotide sequence: TGTGCCAGCAGCTTGGGACTAGCGGGAGGGCCGGGCAATGAGCAGTTCTTC.

Points on this clonotype: The junction and the germline gene differ at one end; a read error may be behind it. The chain couples TRBV4-1 to TRBJ2-2; D might be TRBD2 (5 bases). From germline, CDR1 is MGHRA and CDR2 YSYEKL. The CDR3 covers 17 residues. CDR3 protein: CASSQLLETLNTGEMFF. CDR3 coding DNA: TGCGCCAGCAGCCAATTACTAGAAACCCTGAACACCGGGGAGATGTTTTTT.